The 4 T cell receptor beta chains below were found in one sample sequenced in a study of T cell responses to AZD1222 COVID-19 vaccine. Assay used: immunoSEQ multiplex PCR; TCRdb lists only in-frame clones, some missing. The sample has approximately 180,000 clones, just over 90% seen once. The sequencing used peripheral blood, collected 28 days after the second dose of the MenACWY control vaccine. The receptors were sampled from an adult who received the MenACWY meningococcal vaccine as a control.

This chain uses TRBV6-2 or TRBV6-3 with TRBJ2-7; 9 positions match TRBD2. The CDR3 loop spans 17 amino acids. Per the germline V gene, CDR1 is MNHEY and CDR2 is SVGEGT. After removal of 0 bases from V and 2 bases from J, the junction contained 8 bases not matched to a gene. The CDR3 nucleotides read TGTGCCAGCAGTTACTCTAAGGTGGTAGCGGGAGCCTACGAGCAGTACTTC. Encoded protein: CASSYSKVVAGAYEQYF.

The chain links TRBV3-1 (or the pseudogene TRBV3-2) to TRBJ1-2; 11 bases are shared with TRBD1. Germline CDR1 is LGHDT and CDR2 is YNNKEL (reference sequence). The CDR3 loop spans 15 amino acids. J lost 4 bases, V lost 1 base, and 2 bases had no gene match. The CDR3 here is CASSQGGQGAYGYTF. The CDR3 DNA is TGTGCCAGCAGCCAAGGAGGACAGGGGGCCTATGGCTACACCTTC.

In this sample, this clone turned up once. This chain links TRBV14 with TRBJ1-1; 9 bases are shared with TRBD1. V was clipped by 4 bases and J by 1 base; unmatched bases: 4. This CDR3 is 15 amino acids long. Per germline, CDR1 SGHDN and CDR2 FVKESK. This chain's CDR3 is CASSPWTGANTEAFF. The CDR3 DNA follows: TGTGCCAGCAGCCCTTGGACAGGGGCGAACACTGAAGCTTTCTTT.

This rearrangement joins TRBV19 to TRBJ2-1; weak D call: TRBD2 (6 bases). Germline CDR1 and CDR2: LNHDA and SQIVND (reference sequence). The CDR3 runs 15 residues. Trimming pared 3 bases from V and 4 bases from J, leaving 13 bases between. The CDR3 DNA sequence: TGTGCCAGTAGTATCTCTGCGGGAAATTACAATGAGCAGTTCTTC. It translates to CASSISAGNYNEQFF.